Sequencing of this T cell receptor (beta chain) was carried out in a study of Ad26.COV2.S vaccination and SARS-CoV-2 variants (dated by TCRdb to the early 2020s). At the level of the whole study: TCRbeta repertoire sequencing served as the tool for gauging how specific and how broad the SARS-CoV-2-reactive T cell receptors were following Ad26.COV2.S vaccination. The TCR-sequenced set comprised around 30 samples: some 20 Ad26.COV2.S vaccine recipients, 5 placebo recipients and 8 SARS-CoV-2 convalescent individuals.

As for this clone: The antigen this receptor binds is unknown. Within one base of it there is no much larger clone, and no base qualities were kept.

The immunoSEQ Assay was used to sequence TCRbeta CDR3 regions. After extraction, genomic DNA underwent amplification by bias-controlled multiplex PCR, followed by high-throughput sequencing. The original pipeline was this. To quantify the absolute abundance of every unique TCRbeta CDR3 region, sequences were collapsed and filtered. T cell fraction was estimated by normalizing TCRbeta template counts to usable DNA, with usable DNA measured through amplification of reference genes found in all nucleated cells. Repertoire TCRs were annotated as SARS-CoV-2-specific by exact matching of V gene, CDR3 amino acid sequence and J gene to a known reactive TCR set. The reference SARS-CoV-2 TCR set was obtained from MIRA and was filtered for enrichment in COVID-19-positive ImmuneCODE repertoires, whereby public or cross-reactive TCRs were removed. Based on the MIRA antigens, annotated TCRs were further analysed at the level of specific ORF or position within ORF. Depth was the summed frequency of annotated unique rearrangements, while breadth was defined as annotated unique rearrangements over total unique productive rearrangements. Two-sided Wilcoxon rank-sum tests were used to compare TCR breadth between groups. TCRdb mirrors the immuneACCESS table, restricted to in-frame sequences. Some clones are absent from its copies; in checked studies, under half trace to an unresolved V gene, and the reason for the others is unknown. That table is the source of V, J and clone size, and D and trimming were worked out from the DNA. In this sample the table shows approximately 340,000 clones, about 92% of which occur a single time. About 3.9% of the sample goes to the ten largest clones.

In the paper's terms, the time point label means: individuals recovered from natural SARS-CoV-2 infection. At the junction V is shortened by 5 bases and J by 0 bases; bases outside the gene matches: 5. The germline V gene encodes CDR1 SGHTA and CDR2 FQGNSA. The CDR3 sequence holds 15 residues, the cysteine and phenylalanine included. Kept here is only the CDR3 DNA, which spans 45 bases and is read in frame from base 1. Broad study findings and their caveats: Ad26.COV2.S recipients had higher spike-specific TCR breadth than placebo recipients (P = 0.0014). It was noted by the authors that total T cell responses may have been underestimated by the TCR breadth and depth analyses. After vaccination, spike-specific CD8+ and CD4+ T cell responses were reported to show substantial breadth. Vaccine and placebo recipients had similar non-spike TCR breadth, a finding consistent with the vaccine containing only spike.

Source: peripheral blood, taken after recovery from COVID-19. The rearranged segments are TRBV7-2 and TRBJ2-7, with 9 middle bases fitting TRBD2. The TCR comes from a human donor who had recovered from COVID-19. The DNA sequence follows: TGTGCCAGCAGCGTACAGCGGGGGGCCTCCTACGAGCAGTACTTC. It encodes CASSVQRGASYEQYF.